The sequence of this T cell receptor beta chain was determined in a study of molecular identifiers for immune sequencing clone quantification. TCRdb independently ran MiXCR on the PCR reads; one entry per CDR3 protein. The sample lists about 630,000 distinct CDR3 sequences; approximately 24% were seen once. This clonotype was observed many times. Germline CDR1 DFQATT, CDR2 SNEGSKA (reference sequence). The length of the CDR3 is 14 residues. J gave up 4 bases and V 6 bases, and 12 bases lay outside the gene matches. The TCR comes from a human donor in good health. Some libraries in this study had Jurkat cell RNA spiked in. The chain is built from TRBV20-1 and TRBJ2-7, with 7 bases lining up with TRBD2. The sample consisted of naive CD8+ T cells from blood, with Jurkat cell RNA spiked in. Subset defined: FACS-sorted CD8+CD4-CCR7+CD45RA+ naive T cells. The CDR3 here is CSAPTGAGVYEQYF. As DNA, the CDR3 is TGCAGTGCCCCCACTGGGGCGGGAGTATACGAGCAGTACTTC.